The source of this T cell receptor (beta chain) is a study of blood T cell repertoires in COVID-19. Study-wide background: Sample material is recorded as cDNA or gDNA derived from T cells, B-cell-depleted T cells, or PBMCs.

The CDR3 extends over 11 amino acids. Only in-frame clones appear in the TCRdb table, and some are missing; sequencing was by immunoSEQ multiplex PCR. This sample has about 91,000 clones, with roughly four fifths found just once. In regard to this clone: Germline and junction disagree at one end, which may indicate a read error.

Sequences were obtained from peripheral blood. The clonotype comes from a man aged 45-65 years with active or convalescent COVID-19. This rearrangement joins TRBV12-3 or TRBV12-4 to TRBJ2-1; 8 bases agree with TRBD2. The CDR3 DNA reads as TGTGCCAGCAGTCCTGGGACTAGTGGCGTCTTC. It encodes CASSPGTSGVF.